Here is one T cell receptor beta chain with its context. One end of the junction is discordant with germline, which a read error may explain. These data come from a study of blood T cells in healthy people across ages. The CDR3 sequence is 19 residues long. Per the germline V gene, CDR1 is MNHEY and CDR2 is SVGEGT. Through a sample-barcoded 5' primer and a J-beta primer mix, a second PCR was run for roughly 6 to 11 cycles. TCRdb passed the 5' RACE reads through MiXCR, listing each CDR3 protein once. The sample lists 1.5 million to 1.8 million distinct CDR3 sequences; roughly two fifths were seen once.

Sequencing used blood. The sequence was collected from a woman between 18 and 29 years old in good health. J is TRBJ1-5 and V is TRBV6-2 or TRBV6-3; weak D call: TRBD1 (5 bases). For the CDR3, the DNA is TGTGCCAGCAGTTACCCGCCTGGACAAGGAGCTATTAGCAATCAGCCCCGGCATTTT. This encodes CASSYPPGQGAISNQPRHF.